The 21 T cell receptor beta chains presented below share a single source sample, sequenced in a study of vaccination effects on CD4 cells after COVID-19. These receptors have no known antigen. Prior to sequencing, the ViraFEST assay stimulated PBMC with viral peptide pools, which expanded the antigen-specific CD4+ T cells. CD4+ T cells were isolated after 10 days of culture. Among the vaccine recipients, none had a prior SARS-CoV-2 infection, and nucleocapsid antibodies were negative. Profiling relied on immunoSEQ multiplex PCR, and the TCRdb table lists in-frame clones only, not all of them. This table holds over 60,000 clones, around 76% found once. Specimen: CD4+ T cells from PBMCs cultured with HCoV-NL63 spike peptides, collected before COVID-19 vaccination. These receptors originate from a human donor who received a COVID-19 vaccine.

The chain links TRBV5-6 to TRBJ2-5; 9 positions agree with TRBD1. The V segment lost 4 bases and the J segment 5 bases; nucleotides outside the gene matches: 9. CDR3 length equals 15 residues. Germline V lookup: CDR1 SGHDT, CDR2 YYEEEE. The CDR3 is CASSPTGTGWETQYF. The CDR3, as DNA: TGTGCCAGCAGCCCTACCGGGACAGGGTGGGAGACCCAGTACTTC.

This rearrangement joins TRBV7-3 to TRBJ1-1, with a weak D call TRBD1 (5 bases). The V gene lost 4 bases and the J gene lost 2 bases, with 8 bases spanning the gap. The CDR3 contains 13 residues. Germline V gene data show CDR1 as SGHTA and CDR2 as FQGTGA. As DNA, the CDR3 is TGTGCCAGCAGCTCACAGGAAAACACTGAAGCTTTCTTT. Amino acids: CASSSQENTEAFF.

The chain recombines TRBV6-1 with TRBJ2-7, with 7 bases that match TRBD2. Germline V gene sequence: CDR1 MNHNS, CDR2 SASEGT. Trimming took 0 bases from V and 2 from J; bases not matched to a gene: 1. The CDR3 is 14 amino acids. CDR3 sequence: CASSEAGGTYEQYV. The CDR3 DNA reads as TGTGCCAGCAGTGAAGCGGGGGGGACCTACGAGCAGTACGTC.

The chain has TRBV19 and TRBJ2-6; D tentatively reads TRBD1 or TRBD2 (5 bases each). The CDR3 spans 15 residues. V shed 9 bases and J shed 0 bases, with 12 bases lying between them. Germline assignment: CDR1 LNHDA and CDR2 SQIVND (reference sequence). DNA for the CDR3: TGTGCCAGCGAGGGACGTTCCTCTGGGGCCAACGTCCTGACTTTC. It specifies CASEGRSSGANVLTF.

This clone was detected only once. V is TRBV29-1 and J is TRBJ1-5; TRBD1 aligns across 9 bases. J lost 5 bases, V lost 4 bases, and 12 bases had no gene match. This CDR3 has 16 residues. Germline V CDR1 and CDR2: SQVTM, ANQGSEA. The CDR3 loop is CSVADKTTGGDQPQHF. CDR3 coding DNA: TGCAGCGTTGCCGACAAAACGACAGGGGGAGATCAGCCCCAGCATTTT.

This chain links TRBV5-4 with TRBJ1-1; 7 bases fit TRBD1. CDR1 SGHNT and CDR2 YYREEE come from the germline V gene (reference sequence). The CDR3 length is 14 residues. Germline trimming cut 0 bases from V and 7 bases from J; bases unmatched to any gene: 6. This CDR3 reads CASSLEGRGFEAFF. CDR3 DNA sequence: TGTGCCAGCAGCTTGGAGGGCAGGGGGTTTGAAGCTTTCTTT.

The chain joins TRBV5-1 to TRBJ2-5; D unresolved. The CDR3 is 15 amino acids. The V and J ends lost 0 bases and 5 bases respectively, with 14 bases between them. Germline V gene sequence: CDR1 SGHRS, CDR2 YFSETQ. CDR3 amino acids: CASSLAPAFRETQYF. The CDR3 region has the DNA TGCGCCAGCAGCTTGGCGCCAGCCTTCCGGGAGACCCAGTACTTC.

This chain joins TRBV30 and TRBJ1-6; perhaps TRBD1 as D (5 bases). V was clipped by 5 bases and J by 7 bases, with 18 bases between them. This CDR3 has 15 residues. Germline V gives CDR1 GTSNPN, CDR2 SVGIG (reference sequence). The CDR3 sequence: CAWGPPDSLNSPLHF. DNA of the CDR3: TGTGCCTGGGGGCCCCCCGACAGCCTGAATTCACCCCTCCACTTT. The whole variable domain, remainder taken from reference TRBV30 and TRBJ1-6, is SQTIHQWPATLVQPVGSPLSLECTVEGTSNPNLYWYRQAAGRGLQLLFYSVGIGQISSEVPQNLSASRPQDRQFILSSKKLLLSDSGFYLCAWGPPDSLNSPLHFGNGTRLTVT.

The J gene is TRBJ2-7, the V gene TRBV12-3 or TRBV12-4; perhaps TRBD2 as D (6 bases). V was pared by 4 bases and J by 0 bases, with 7 bases between. This CDR3 is built from 13 residues. As DNA, the CDR3 is TGTGCCAGCAGTTGGGGACTCTCCTACGAGCAGTACGTC. It codes for CASSWGLSYEQYV.

V and J are TRBV6-2 or TRBV6-3 and TRBJ2-7; D remains ambiguous. Germline V gene data show CDR1 as MNHEY and CDR2 as SVGEGT. The CDR3 runs 15 residues. V was cut by 2 bases and J by 0 bases, with 11 bases left in between. The CDR3 bases are TGTGCCAGCAGTTACCGATCACGCGACTCCTACGAGCAGTACGTC. This translates into CASSYRSRDSYEQYV.

This chain links TRBV18 with TRBJ2-2; 9 bases align to TRBD2. Germline V gene data show CDR1 as KGHSH and CDR2 as LQKENI. This CDR3 is built from 16 residues. Trimming took 3 bases from V and 6 from J; bases not matched to a gene: 8. CDR3 sequence reads: CASSPRSSGDAGELFF. CDR3 DNA: TGTGCCAGCTCACCGAGGTCTAGCGGGGACGCCGGGGAGCTGTTTTTT. Full variable domain (outside the CDR3, taken from reference TRBV18 and TRBJ2-2): NAGVMQNPRHLVRRRGQEARLRCSPMKGHSHVYWYRQLPEEGLKFMVYLQKENIIDESGMPKERFSAEFPKEGPSILRIQQVVRGDSAAYFCASSPRSSGDAGELFFGEGSRLTVL.

This chain connects TRBV6-5 to TRBJ2-5; D not certain. Trimming cost V 0 bases and J 1 base, with 6 bases left between them. The length of the CDR3 is 14 residues. Germline V CDR1 and CDR2: MNHEY, SVGAGI. The CDR3 spells CASSYSTLQETQYF. In DNA form, the CDR3 reads TGTGCCAGCAGTTACTCAACTCTCCAAGAGACCCAGTACTTC.

The CDR3 protein is CASTWRQGFSSTDTQYF. CDR3 sequence (DNA): TGTGCCTCTACGTGGAGGCAGGGGTTTTCTAGCACAGATACGCAGTATTTT. The chain employs TRBV5-6 and TRBJ2-3; maybe TRBD1 (6 bases). The ends were cut back, 10 bases at V and 0 bases at J, with 24 bases in the middle. This CDR3 spans 17 amino acids. Germline CDR1 SGHDT, CDR2 YYEEEE.

The rearrangement joins TRBV7-2 to TRBJ1-2; 10 positions match TRBD1. The CDR3 has 15 amino acids. V was pared by 3 bases and J by 7 bases, with 8 bases of the junction left unmatched. CDR1 SGHTA and CDR2 FQGNSA come from the germline V gene. The CDR3 loop reads CASSFPGQGRGGYTF. The CDR3 DNA reads as TGTGCCAGCAGCTTCCCGGGACAGGGGAGAGGTGGCTACACCTTC.

This clone is a singleton in its sample. The genes are TRBV2 and TRBJ2-1; tentative D call: TRBD1 (5 bases). There are 13 residues in the CDR3. Looked up from germline, CDR1 is SNHLY and CDR2 is FYNNEI. The germline V and J ends were trimmed by 9 bases and 7 bases, with 16 bases remaining between them. For the CDR3, the DNA is TGTGCCAGTTTCCGGACAAGCCAGAATGAGCAGTTCTTC. This codes for CASFRTSQNEQFF. Combining the CDR3 with reference TRBV2 and TRBJ2-1 gives the whole variable domain EPEVTQTPSHQVTQMGQEVILRCVPISNHLYFYWYRQILGQKVEFLVSFYNNEISEKSEIFDDQFSVERPDGSNFTLKIRSTKLEDSAMYFCASFRTSQNEQFFGPGTRLTVL.

The V gene is TRBV9, the J gene TRBJ1-4; D is uncertain. The ends were cut back, 3 bases at V and 0 bases at J, with 12 bases in the middle. The CDR3 sequence is 16 residues long. Looked up from germline, CDR1 is SGDLS and CDR2 is YYNGEE. The CDR3 region is CASSAKGFATNEKLFF. CDR3 nucleotides: TGTGCCAGCAGCGCGAAGGGTTTTGCAACTAATGAAAAACTGTTTTTT.

The chain uses TRBV5-8 and TRBJ1-2; 8 bases match TRBD1. The CDR3 has 13 amino acids. Germline V gene data show CDR1 as SGHTS and CDR2 as YDEGEE. The V gene end was trimmed by 4 bases and the J gene end by 4 bases; junction bases not matched to a gene: 3. DNA for the CDR3: TGTGCCAGCAGCCATGACAGGGGCTATGGCTACACCTTC. Protein: CASSHDRGYGYTF. Combining the CDR3 with reference TRBV5-8 and TRBJ1-2 gives the whole variable domain EAGVTQSPTHLIKTRGQQATLRCSPISGHTSVYWYQQALGLGLQFLLWYDEGEERNRGNFPPRFSGRQFPNYSSELNVNALELEDSALYLCASSHDRGYGYTFGSGTRLTVV.

The chain uses TRBV3-1 (or the pseudogene TRBV3-2) and TRBJ1-2; tentative D call: TRBD1 (5 bases). This CDR3 is 16 amino acids long. V was cut by 1 base and J by 0 bases, with 12 bases left in between. CDR1 and CDR2 from the germline V gene are LGHDT and YNNKEL (reference sequence). CDR3 residues: CASSQVTGPTNYGYTF. As DNA, the CDR3 is TGTGCCAGCAGCCAAGTAACGGGACCGACTAACTATGGCTACACCTTC.

The V gene is TRBV30, the J gene TRBJ1-2; D unclear. The V gene's germline CDR1 is GTSNPN and CDR2 SVGIG (reference sequence). The CDR3 has 13 amino acids. Trimming left V 1 base short and J 3 bases short, with 9 bases between. CDR3 DNA: TGTGCCTGGAGTGCTGGCAGTCACTATGGCTACACCTTC. This sequence encodes CAWSAGSHYGYTF.

The rearrangement joins TRBV18 to TRBJ2-2; tentatively, D is TRBD2 (7 bases). Germline CDR1 and CDR2: KGHSH and LQKENI. This CDR3 is 16 amino acids long. The V end was cut by 5 bases, the J end by 1 base, with 14 bases between. In DNA, the CDR3 is TGTGCCAGCTCAGCGGCGGGGGCACTGAACACCGGGGAGCTGTTTTTT. As protein: CASSAAGALNTGELFF. The whole variable domain, remainder taken from reference TRBV18 and TRBJ2-2, is NAGVMQNPRHLVRRRGQEARLRCSPMKGHSHVYWYRQLPEEGLKFMVYLQKENIIDESGMPKERFSAEFPKEGPSILRIQQVVRGDSAAYFCASSAAGALNTGELFFGEGSRLTVL.

The V gene is TRBV2, the J gene TRBJ1-2; 8 bases are a match to TRBD1. The CDR3 has 13 amino acids. J gave up 3 bases and V 5 bases, and 2 bases lay outside the gene matches. CDR1 SNHLY and CDR2 FYNNEI come from the germline V gene. The CDR3 region has the DNA TGTGCCAGCAGTTCGACAGGGGACTATGGCTACACCTTC. It specifies CASSSTGDYGYTF.